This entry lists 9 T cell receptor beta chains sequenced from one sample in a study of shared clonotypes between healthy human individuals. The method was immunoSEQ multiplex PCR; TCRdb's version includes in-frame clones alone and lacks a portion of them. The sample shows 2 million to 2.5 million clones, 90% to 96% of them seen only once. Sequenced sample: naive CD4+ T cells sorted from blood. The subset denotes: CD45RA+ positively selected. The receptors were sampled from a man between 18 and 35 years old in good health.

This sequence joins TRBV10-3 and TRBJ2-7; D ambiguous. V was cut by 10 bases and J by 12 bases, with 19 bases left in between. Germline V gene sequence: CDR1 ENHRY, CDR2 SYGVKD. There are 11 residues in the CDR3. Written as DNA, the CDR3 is TGTGCCACAGATGGGTTGGGAAGACCGTACTTC. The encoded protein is CATDGLGRPYF.

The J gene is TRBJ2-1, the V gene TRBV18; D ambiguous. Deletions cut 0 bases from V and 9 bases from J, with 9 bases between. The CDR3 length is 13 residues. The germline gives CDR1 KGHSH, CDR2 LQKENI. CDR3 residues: CASSPPVWGEQFF. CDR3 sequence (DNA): TGTGCCAGCTCACCACCCGTGTGGGGTGAGCAGTTCTTC.

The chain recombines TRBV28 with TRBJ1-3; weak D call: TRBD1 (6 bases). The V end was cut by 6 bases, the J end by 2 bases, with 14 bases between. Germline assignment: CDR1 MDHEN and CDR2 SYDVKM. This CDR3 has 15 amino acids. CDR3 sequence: CASSQGRMAGNTIYF. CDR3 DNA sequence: TGTGCCAGCAGCCAGGGGAGGATGGCTGGAAACACCATATATTTT.

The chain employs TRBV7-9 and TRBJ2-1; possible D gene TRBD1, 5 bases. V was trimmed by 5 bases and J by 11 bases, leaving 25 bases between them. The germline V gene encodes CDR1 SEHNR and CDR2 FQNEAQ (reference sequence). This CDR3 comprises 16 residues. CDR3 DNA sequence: TGTGCCAGCAGCCACACGGGCCCCAGGGCCCACCTGAAGCAGTTCTTC. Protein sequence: CASSHTGPRAHLKQFF.

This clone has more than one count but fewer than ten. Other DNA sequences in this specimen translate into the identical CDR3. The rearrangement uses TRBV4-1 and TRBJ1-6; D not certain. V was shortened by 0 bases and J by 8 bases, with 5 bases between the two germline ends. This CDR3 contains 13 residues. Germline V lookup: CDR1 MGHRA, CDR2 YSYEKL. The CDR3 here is CASSQERDSPLHF. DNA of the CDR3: TGCGCCAGCAGCCAAGAACGGGATTCACCCCTCCACTTT.

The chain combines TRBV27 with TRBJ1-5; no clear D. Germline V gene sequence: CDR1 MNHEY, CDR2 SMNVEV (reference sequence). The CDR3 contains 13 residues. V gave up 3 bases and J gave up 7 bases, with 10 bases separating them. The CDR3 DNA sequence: TGTGCCAGCAGTTTCCGAAATGACCAGCCCCAGCATTTT. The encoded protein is CASSFRNDQPQHF.

The CDR3 spells CASGRGDRPYEQYF. The CDR3 DNA reads TGTGCCAGCGGAAGAGGGGACAGGCCCTACGAGCAGTACTTC. The V gene is TRBV7-2, the J gene TRBJ2-7, with 8 bases lining up with TRBD1. J gave up 2 bases and V 8 bases, and 8 bases lay outside the gene matches. This CDR3 comprises 14 residues. Germline V lookup: CDR1 SGHTA, CDR2 FQGNSA. Drawing the rest from reference TRBV7-2 and TRBJ2-7, the complete variable domain is GAGVSQSPSNKVTEKGKDVELRCDPISGHTALYWYRQSLGQGLEFLIYFQGNSAPDKSGLPSDRFSAERTGGSVSTLTIQRTQQEDSAVYLCASGRGDRPYEQYFGPGTRLTVT.

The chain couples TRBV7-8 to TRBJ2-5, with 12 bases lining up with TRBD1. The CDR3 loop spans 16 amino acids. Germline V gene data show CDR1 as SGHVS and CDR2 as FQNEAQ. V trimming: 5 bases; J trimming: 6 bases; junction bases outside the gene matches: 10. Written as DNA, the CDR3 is TGTGCCAGCAGCGGAGCGGGGACAGGGGGCTTTAAGACCCAGTACTTC. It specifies CASSGAGTGGFKTQYF.

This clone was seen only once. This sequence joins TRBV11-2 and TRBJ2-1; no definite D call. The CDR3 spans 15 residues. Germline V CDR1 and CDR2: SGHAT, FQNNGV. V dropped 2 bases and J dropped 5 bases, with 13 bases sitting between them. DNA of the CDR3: TGTGCCAGCAGCTTATCTTCGGCAGATAACAATGAGCAGTTCTTC. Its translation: CASSLSSADNNEQFF.